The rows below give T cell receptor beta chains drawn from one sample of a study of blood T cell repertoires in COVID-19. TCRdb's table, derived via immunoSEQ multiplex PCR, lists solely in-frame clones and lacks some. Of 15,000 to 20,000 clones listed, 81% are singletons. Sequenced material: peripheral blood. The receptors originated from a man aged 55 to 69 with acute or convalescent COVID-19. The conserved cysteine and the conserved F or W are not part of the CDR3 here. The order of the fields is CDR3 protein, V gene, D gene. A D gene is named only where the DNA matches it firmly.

CDR3: ASSLHPGNTEAF; V: TRBV7-3; D: .
CDR3: AWTSKGTGAPLH; V: TRBV30; D: TRBD1
CDR3: ATSREKGANYGYT; V: TRBV15; D: .
CDR3: ASSTFSGGIQPQH; V: TRBV19; D: TRBD1
CDR3: ASSFRGVYGYT; V: TRBV27; D: .
CDR3: ASSRTGNTGELF; V: TRBV27; D: TRBD1
CDR3: ASGSTGLDGDEQF; V: TRBV12-5; D: TRBD2
CDR3: SVVQGRRNEKLF; V: TRBV29-1; D: .
CDR3: ASSMKGGDTEAF; V: TRBV19; D: .
CDR3: ASSLGQGNTGELF; V: TRBV18; D: TRBD1
CDR3: ASSALNRGKDGYT; V: TRBV2; D: TRBD1
CDR3: SVEDSTGQGGKLF; V: TRBV29-1; D: TRBD1
CDR3: ASSSRQGGNEQF; V: TRBV13; D: .
CDR3: ASSLQGANNEQF; V: TRBV5-6; D: TRBD1
CDR3: ASASSAAPSGANVLT; V: TRBV18; D: .
CDR3: ASSFGRGLPYEQY; V: TRBV27; D: .
CDR3: ASSAGQGATNSPLH; V: TRBV9; D: TRBD1
CDR3: ASSKITLMGLYEQY; V: TRBV21-1; D: .
CDR3: ATKFGQGATYEQY; V: TRBV11-2; D: TRBD1
CDR3: ASSFHPPGSEAF; V: TRBV5-1; D: .
CDR3: ASSRLSTTTEAF; V: TRBV5-1; D: .
CDR3: ASTVMGTGEEKLF; V: TRBV19; D: TRBD1